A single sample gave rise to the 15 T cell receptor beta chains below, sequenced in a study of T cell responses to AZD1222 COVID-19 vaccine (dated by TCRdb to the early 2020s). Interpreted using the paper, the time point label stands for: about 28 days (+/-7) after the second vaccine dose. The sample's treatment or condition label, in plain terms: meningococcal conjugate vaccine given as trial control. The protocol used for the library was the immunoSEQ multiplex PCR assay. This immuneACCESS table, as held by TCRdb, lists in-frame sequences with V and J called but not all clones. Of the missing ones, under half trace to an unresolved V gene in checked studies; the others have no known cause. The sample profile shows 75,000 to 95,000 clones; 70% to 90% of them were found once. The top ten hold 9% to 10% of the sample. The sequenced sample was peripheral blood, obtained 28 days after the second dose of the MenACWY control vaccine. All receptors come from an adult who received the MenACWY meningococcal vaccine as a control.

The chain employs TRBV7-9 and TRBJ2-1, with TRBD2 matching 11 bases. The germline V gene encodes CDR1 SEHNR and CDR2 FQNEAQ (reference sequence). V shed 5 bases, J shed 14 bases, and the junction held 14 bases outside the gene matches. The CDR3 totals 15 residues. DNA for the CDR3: TGTGCCAGCAGCCGAAGCGGGGCTAGCGGGGGGTTAGAGTTCTTC. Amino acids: CASSRSGASGGLEFF.

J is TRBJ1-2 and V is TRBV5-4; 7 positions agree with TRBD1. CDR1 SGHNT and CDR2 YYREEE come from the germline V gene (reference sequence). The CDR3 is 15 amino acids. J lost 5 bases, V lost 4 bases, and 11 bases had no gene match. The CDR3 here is CASSDLSGTDYGYTF. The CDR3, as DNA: TGTGCCAGCAGCGATTTGTCCGGGACAGATTATGGCTACACCTTC.

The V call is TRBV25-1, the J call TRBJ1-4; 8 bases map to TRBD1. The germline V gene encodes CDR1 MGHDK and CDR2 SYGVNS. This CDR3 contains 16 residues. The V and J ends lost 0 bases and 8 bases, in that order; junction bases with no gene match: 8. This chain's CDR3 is CASSEYKTGAGEKLFF. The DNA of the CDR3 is TGTGCCAGCAGTGAATATAAGACAGGGGCAGGGGAAAAACTGTTTTTT.

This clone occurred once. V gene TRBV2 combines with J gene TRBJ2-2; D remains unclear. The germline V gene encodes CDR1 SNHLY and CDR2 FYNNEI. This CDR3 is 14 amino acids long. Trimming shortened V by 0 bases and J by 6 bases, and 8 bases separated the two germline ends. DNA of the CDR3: TGTGCCAGCAGTGAAGCCTATGGCTCCGGGGAGCTGTTTTTT. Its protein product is CASSEAYGSGELFF.

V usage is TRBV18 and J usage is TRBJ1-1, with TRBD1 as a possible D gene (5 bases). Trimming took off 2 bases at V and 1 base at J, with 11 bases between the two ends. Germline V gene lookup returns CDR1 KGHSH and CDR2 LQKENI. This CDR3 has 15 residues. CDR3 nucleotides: TGTGCCAGCTCACCAATTCAGGGACCGAACACTGAAGCTTTCTTT. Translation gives CASSPIQGPNTEAFF.

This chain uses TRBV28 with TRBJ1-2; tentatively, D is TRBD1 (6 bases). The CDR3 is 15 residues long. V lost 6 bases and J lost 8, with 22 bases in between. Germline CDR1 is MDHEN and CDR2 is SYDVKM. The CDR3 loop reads CASRESGTLVRGYTF. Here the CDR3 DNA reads TGTGCCAGCAGGGAGAGCGGGACATTAGTCAGAGGCTACACCTTC.

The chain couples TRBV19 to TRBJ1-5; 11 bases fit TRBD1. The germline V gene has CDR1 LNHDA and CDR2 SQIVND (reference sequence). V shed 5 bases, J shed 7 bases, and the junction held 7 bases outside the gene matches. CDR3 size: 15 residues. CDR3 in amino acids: CASSLGQGGRQPQHF. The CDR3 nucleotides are TGTGCCAGTAGTTTGGGACAGGGGGGTAGACAGCCCCAGCATTTT. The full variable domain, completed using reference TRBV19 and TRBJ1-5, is DGGITQSPKYLFRKEGQNVTLSCEQNLNHDAMYWYRQDPGQGLRLIYYSQIVNDFQKGDIAEGYSVSREKKESFPLTVTSAQKNPTAFYLCASSLGQGGRQPQHFGDGTRLSIL.

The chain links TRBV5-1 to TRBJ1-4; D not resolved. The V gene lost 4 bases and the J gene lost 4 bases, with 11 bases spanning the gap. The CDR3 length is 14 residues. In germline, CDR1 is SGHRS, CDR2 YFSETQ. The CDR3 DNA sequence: TGCGCCAGCAGCATAAGGTCGGATAATGAAAAACTGTTTTTT. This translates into CASSIRSDNEKLFF.

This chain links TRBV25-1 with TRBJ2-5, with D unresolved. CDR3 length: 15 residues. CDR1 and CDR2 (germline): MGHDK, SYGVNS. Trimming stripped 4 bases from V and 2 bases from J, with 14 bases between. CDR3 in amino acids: CASSADIGRQETQYF. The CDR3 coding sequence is TGTGCCAGCAGTGCTGACATCGGACGGCAAGAGACCCAGTACTTC.

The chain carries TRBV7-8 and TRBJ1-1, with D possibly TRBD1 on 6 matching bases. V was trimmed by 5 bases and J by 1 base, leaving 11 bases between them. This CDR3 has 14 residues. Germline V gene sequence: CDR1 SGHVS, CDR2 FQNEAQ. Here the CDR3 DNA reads TGTGCCAGCAGCCGCTCGACAGGGAACACTGAAGCTTTCTTT. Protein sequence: CASSRSTGNTEAFF. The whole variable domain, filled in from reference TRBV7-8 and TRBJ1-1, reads GAGVSQSPRYKVAKRGQDVALRCDPISGHVSLFWYQQALGQGPEFLTYFQNEAQLDKSGLPSDRFFAERPEGSVSTLKIQRTQQEDSAVYLCASSRSTGNTEAFFGQGTRLTVV.

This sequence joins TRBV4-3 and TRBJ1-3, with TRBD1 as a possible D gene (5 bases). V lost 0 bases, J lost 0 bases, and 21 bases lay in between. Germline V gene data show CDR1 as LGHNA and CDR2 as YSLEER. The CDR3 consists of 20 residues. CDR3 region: CASSQDLTTGGISSGNTIYF. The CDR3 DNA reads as TGCGCCAGCAGCCAAGATCTGACAACAGGCGGTATATCCTCTGGAAACACCATATATTTT.

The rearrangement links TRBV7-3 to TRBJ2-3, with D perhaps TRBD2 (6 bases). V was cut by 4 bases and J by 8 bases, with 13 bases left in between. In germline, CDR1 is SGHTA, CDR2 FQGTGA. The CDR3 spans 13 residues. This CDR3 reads CASSSPGGVTQYF. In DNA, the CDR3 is TGTGCCAGCAGCTCCCCTGGAGGGGTTACGCAGTATTTT.

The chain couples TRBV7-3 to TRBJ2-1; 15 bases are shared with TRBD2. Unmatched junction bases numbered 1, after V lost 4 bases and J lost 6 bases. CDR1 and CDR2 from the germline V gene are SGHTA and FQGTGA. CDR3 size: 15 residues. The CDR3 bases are TGTGCCAGCAGCTGGACTAGCGGGGGGGCCAATGAGCAGTTCTTC. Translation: CASSWTSGGANEQFF.

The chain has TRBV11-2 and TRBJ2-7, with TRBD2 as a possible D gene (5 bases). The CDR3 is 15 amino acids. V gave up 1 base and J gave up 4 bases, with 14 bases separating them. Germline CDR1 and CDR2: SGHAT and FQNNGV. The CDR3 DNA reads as TGTGCCAGCAGCTTAGCGAGGGCCCCACAGTACGAGCAGTACTTC. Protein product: CASSLARAPQYEQYF.

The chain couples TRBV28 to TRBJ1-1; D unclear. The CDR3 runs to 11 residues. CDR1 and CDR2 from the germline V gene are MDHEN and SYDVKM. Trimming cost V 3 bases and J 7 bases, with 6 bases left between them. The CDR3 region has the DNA TGTGCCAGCAGTTTTGCTGTTGAAGCTTTCTTT. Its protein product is CASSFAVEAFF.